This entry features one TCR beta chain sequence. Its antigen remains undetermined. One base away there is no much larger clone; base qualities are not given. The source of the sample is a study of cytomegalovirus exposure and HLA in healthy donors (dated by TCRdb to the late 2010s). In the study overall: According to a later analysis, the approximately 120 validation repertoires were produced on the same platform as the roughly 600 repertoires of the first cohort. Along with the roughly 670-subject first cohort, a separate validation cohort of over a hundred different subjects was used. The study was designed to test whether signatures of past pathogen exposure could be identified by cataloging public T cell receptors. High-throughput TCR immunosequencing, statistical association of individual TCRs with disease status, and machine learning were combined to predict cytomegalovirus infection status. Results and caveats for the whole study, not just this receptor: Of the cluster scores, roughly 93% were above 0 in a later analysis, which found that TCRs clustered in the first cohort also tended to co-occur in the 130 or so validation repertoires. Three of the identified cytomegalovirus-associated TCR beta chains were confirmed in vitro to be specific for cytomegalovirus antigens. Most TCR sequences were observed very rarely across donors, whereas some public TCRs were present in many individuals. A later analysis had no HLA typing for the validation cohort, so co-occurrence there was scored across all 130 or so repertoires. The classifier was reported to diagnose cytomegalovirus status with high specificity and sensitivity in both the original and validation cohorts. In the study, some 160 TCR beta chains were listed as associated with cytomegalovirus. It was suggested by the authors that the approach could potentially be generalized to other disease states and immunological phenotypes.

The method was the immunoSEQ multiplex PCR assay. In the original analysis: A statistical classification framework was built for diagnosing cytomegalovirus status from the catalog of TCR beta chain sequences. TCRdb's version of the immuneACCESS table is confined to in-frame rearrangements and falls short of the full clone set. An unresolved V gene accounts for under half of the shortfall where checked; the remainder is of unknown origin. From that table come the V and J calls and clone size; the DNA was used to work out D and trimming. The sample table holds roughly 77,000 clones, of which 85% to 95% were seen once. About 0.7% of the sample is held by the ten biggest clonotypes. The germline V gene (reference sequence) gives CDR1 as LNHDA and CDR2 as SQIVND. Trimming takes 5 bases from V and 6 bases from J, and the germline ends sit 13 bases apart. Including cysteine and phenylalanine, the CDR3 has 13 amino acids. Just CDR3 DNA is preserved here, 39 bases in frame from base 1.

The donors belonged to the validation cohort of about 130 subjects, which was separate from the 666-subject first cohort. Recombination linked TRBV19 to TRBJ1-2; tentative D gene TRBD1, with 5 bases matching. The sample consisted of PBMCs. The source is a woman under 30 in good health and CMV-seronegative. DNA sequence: TGTGCCAGTAGTCTCATGGGGGGGAATGGCTACACCTTC. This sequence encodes CASSLMGGNGYTF.